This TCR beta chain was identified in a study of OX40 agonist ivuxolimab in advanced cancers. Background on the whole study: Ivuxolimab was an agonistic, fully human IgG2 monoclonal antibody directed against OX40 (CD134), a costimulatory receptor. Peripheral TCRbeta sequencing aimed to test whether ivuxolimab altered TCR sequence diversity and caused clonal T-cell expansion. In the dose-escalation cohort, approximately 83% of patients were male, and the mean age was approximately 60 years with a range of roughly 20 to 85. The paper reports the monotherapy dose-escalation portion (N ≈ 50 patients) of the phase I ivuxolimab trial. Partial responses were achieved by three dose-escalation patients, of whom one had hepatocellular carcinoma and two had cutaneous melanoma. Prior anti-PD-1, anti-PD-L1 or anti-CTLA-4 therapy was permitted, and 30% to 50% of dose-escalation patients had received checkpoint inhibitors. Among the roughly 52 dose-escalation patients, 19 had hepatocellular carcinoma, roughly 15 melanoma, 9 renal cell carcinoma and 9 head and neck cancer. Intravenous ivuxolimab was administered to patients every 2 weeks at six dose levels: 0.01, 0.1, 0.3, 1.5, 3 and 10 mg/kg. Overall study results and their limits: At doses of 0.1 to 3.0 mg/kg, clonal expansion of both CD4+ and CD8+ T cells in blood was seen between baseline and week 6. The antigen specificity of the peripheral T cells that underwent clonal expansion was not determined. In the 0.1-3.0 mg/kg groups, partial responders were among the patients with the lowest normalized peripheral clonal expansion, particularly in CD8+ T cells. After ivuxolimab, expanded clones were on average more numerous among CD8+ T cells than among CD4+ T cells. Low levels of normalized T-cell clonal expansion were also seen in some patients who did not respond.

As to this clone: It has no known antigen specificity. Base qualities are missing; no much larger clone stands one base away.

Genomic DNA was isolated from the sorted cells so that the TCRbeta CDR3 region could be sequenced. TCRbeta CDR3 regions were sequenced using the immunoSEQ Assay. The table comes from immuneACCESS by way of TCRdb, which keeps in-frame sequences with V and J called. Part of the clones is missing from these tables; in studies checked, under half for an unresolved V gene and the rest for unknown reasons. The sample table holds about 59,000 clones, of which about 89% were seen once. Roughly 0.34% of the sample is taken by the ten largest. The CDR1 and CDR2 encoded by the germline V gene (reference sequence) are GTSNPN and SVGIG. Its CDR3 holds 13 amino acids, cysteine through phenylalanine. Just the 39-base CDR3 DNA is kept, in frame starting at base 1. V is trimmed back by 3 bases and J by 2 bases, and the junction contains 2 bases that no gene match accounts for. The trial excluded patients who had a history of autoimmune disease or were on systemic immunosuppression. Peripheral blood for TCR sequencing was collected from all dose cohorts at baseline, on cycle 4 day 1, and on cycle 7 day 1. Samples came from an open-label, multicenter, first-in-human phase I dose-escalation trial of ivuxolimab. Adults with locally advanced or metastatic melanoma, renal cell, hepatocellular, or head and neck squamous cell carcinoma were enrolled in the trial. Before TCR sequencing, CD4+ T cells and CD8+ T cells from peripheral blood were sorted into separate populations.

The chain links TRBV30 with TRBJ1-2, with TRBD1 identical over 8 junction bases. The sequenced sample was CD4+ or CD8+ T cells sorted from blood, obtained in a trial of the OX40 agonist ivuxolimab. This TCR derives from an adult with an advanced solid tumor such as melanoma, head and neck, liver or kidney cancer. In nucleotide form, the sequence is TGTGCCTGGAGCCGGGACAGGAACTATGGCTACACCTTC. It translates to CAWSRDRNYGYTF.